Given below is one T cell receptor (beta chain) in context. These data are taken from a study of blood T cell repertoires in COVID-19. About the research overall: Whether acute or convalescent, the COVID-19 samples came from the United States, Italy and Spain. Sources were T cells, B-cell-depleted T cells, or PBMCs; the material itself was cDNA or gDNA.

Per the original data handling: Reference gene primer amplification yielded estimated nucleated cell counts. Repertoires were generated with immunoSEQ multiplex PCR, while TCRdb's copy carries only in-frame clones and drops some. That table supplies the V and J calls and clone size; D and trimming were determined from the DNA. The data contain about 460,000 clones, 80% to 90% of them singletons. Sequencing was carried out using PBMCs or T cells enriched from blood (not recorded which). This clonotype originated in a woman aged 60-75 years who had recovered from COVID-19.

CDR3 nucleotide sequence: TGTGCCAGTAGCCCCCGGGGCGGGGGGGTCGATACGCAGTATTTT. Protein product: CASSPRGGGVDTQYF. The rearrangement joins TRBV19 to TRBJ2-3; TRBD2 agrees at 9 bases. Trimming cost V 6 bases and J 6 bases; bases outside gene matches: 10. CDR1 and CDR2 (germline): LNHDA, SQIVND (reference sequence). This CDR3 region has 15 residues.